Sequencing of this T cell receptor (beta chain) was carried out in a study of shared clonotypes between healthy human individuals. Study information: The people who gave samples were two women and three men aged 18 to 49. Whole-study findings and limits: The study generally estimated greater richness for naive than memory subsets. Some naive CD4 clonotypes, around 4.7%, turned up in common across several donors. All-four-donor shared clonotypes had higher generation probabilities than non-shared clonotypes did.

Of note for this clone: Its matching antigen is unknown. Mismatch with germline at one junction end may stem from a read error.

The germline V gene encodes CDR1 SEHNR and CDR2 FQNEAQ (reference sequence). The CDR3 spans 17 residues. Clones were read by immunoSEQ multiplex PCR, and TCRdb kept only the in-frame ones, dropping some. The data hold some 2,000,000 clones, with roughly 94% observed a single time. CD45RO negativity and positive selection for CCR7 defined naive CD8 cells, a population that excluded terminally differentiated effector memory CD45RA+ cells. The TCR was taken from a man between 18 and 29 years old in good health. The sequenced material came from naive CD8+ T cells sorted from blood. The J gene is TRBJ2-4, the V gene TRBV7-9; perhaps D is TRBD1 or TRBD2 (6 bases each). The CDR3 DNA is TGTGCCAGCAGCTTAGGGGACACTGAACTAGCCAAAAATATTCAGTACTTC. This codes for CASSLGDTELAKNIQYF. The full variable domain, its missing parts supplied by reference TRBV7-9 and TRBJ2-4, is DTGVSQNPRHKITKRGQNVTFRCDPISEHNRLYWYRQTLGQGPEFLTYFQNEAQLEKSRLLSDRFSAERPKGSFSTLEIQRTEQGDSAMYLCASSLGDTELAKNIQYFGAGTRLSVL.